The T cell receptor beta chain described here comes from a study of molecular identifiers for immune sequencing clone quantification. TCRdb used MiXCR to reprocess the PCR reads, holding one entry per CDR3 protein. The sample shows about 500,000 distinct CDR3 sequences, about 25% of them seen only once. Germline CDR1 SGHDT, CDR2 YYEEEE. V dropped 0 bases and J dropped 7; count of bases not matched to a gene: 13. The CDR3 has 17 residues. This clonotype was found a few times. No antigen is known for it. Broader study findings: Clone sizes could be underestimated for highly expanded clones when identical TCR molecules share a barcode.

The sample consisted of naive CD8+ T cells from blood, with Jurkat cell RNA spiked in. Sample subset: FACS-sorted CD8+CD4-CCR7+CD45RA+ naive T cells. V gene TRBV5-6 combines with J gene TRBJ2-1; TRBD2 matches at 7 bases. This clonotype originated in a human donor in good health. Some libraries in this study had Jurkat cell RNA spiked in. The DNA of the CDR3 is TGTGCCAGCAGCTTGGTTCGCGGCGGGAGCTTAGGGAATGAGCAGTTCTTC. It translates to CASSLVRGGSLGNEQFF.